One sample yielded the 7 T cell receptor beta chains listed below, sequenced in a study of T cells in women clearing cervical HPV infection. Some clones are missing from TCRdb's copy, which holds only in-frame ones; the method was immunoSEQ multiplex PCR. The listing contains more than 20,000 clones. Source material: blood buffy coat. These receptors were collected from a woman aged 18 to 75 with a cervical HPV16 infection that either progressed to CIN3+ or cleared (not recorded which).

Note on this clone: The read comes to an end 3 residues before the CDR3 does, leaving the germline J gene to fill in the end. V gene TRBV7-3 combines with J gene TRBJ1-1; D remains ambiguous. Trimming took off 1 base at V and 1 base at J, with 10 bases between the two ends. The CDR3 sequence is 15 residues long. Germline assignment: CDR1 SGHTA and CDR2 FQGTGA. The CDR3 sequence is CASSLMPEGNTEAFF. The DNA read from the CDR3 is TGTGCCAGCAGCTTAATGCCCGAGGGGAACACTGAA.

Here the CDR3 reads CSVPGTDDGYTF. Partial CDR3 DNA: TGCAGCGTGCCCGGGACAGATGATGGC. The V gene is TRBV29-1, the J gene TRBJ1-2, with TRBD1 matching 7 bases. The read terminates 3 residues ahead of where the CDR3 ends, so the germline J gene completes it. The CDR3 extends over 12 amino acids. Trimming cost V 6 bases and J 6 bases; bases outside gene matches: 7. The germline V gene encodes CDR1 SQVTM and CDR2 ANQGSEA.

A note on this clone: Read sequence stops 3 residues before the CDR3 end, and the germline J gene provides the missing end. The rearrangement joins TRBV7-8 to TRBJ2-7; tentatively, D is TRBD1 or TRBD2 (5 bases each). The CDR3 loop spans 16 amino acids. Trimming left V 5 bases short and J 0 bases short, with 17 bases between. Germline V CDR1 and CDR2: SGHVS, FQNEAQ. The CDR3 loop is CASSPRGAGSSYEQYF. CDR3 DNA, as far as it was read: TGTGCCAGCAGCCCTAGGGGCGCAGGGAGCTCCTACGAG.

On this clone: The read terminates 3 residues ahead of where the CDR3 ends, so the germline J gene completes it. This sequence joins TRBV20-1 and TRBJ2-1; D is uncertain. This CDR3 has 13 amino acids. V gave up 3 bases and J gave up 6 bases, with 12 bases separating them. Germline V gene lookup returns CDR1 DFQATT and CDR2 SNEGSKA (reference sequence). The CDR3 sequence: CSASFSVGNEQFF. The CDR3 bases that were read are TGCAGTGCTAGTTTCAGCGTGGGCAATGAG.

Concerning this clone: The read terminates 3 residues before the CDR3 end, so the remaining end is supplied by the germline J gene. The chain is built from TRBV3-1 (or the pseudogene TRBV3-2) and TRBJ2-2; D is ambiguous. CDR3 length: 13 amino acids. Trimming left V 4 bases short and J 4 bases short, with 7 bases between. Germline CDR1 and CDR2: LGHDT and YNNKEL (reference sequence). The DNA read from the CDR3 is TGTGCCAGCAGCCCCAACATCACCGGGGAG. It yields the protein CASSPNITGE. From start to end, the CDR3 is CASSPNITGELFF.

Worth noting for this clone: Compared with germline, one end of the junction differs, possibly owing to a read error. The read halts 3 residues ahead of the CDR3 end, with the missing end drawn from the germline J gene. This sequence joins TRBV7-7 and TRBJ2-1; TRBD2 matches 12 bases. The CDR3 has 16 residues. Germline CDR1 is SSHAT and CDR2 is FNYEAQ (reference sequence). The CDR3 sequence is CASSLALAGGLGEQFF. The sequenced CDR3 bases are TGTGCTAGCAGCTTAGCTCTAGCGGGAGGGCTGGGTGAG.

Concerning this clone: The CDR3 is cut off 3 residues early in the read; its end comes from the germline J gene. V usage is TRBV19 and J usage is TRBJ2-1, with no clear D. This CDR3 spans 14 amino acids. Trimming removed 6 bases at V and 1 base at J, with 10 bases between. In germline, CDR1 is LNHDA, CDR2 SQIVND (reference sequence). CDR3 DNA (partial): TGTGCCAGTAGCTTTCCAGGTTCCTACAATGAG. Translated, it gives CASSFPGSYNE. The full CDR3 protein reads CASSFPGSYNEQFF.